The 27 T cell receptor beta chains in this list originate from one sample, sequenced in a study of CD8 T cells in ankylosing spondylitis. Findings and caveats of the study: Characteristic, it appeared, of ankylosing spondylitis blood was a TCR beta motif of roughly eight highly homologous variants.

No cognate antigen is known for these TCRs. TCRdb processed the 5' RACE reads anew with MiXCR; each CDR3 protein has one entry. This sample has about 750,000 distinct CDR3 sequences, with around 20% found just once. The sequencing input was blood, either unsorted or a sorted T cell fraction (not recorded which). These receptors were taken from a male donor with ankylosing spondylitis.

This clonotype was seen ten or more times. The chain joins TRBV12-3 or TRBV12-4 to TRBJ1-5, with 9 bases aligning to TRBD1. There are 15 residues in the CDR3. V dropped 1 base and J dropped 7; count of bases not matched to a gene: 5. CDR3 sequence: CASSLGTGATQPQHF. DNA for the CDR3: TGTGCCAGCAGTTTAGGGACAGGGGCAACACAGCCCCAGCATTTT.

This clonotype was seen many times. This sequence joins TRBV12-3 or TRBV12-4 and TRBJ2-7; TRBD1 agrees at 8 bases. V lost 5 bases to trimming and J lost 2 bases; unmatched junction nucleotides: 8. CDR3 length equals 15 residues. Here the CDR3 DNA reads TGTGCCAGCAGTCTAATACCGGACAGGGCCTACGAGCAGTACTTC. Protein sequence: CASSLIPDRAYEQYF.

CDR3 protein: CASSLGALGAFF. The CDR3 DNA sequence: TGTGCCAGCAGTTTGGGGGCCCTGGGGGCTTTCTTT. The chain links TRBV12-3 or TRBV12-4 to TRBJ1-1, with D possibly being TRBD1 (6 bases). V lost 3 bases and J 11 bases, leaving 13 bases between the germline ends. The CDR3 runs 12 residues.

This clonotype was recorded a few times. This chain uses TRBV5-6 with TRBJ1-3; 8 bases are a match to TRBD1. CDR3 length: 17 amino acids. V shed 0 bases and J 4 bases; nucleotides not matched to a gene: 9. Germline V lookup: CDR1 SGHDT, CDR2 YYEEEE. The CDR3 DNA reads TGTGCCAGCAGCTTGGCCCCGACAGGGGCGCGGGGAAACACCATATATTTT. Translated: CASSLAPTGARGNTIYF. The full variable domain, completed using reference TRBV5-6 and TRBJ1-3, is DAGVTQSPTHLIKTRGQQVTLRCSPKSGHDTVSWYQQALGQGPQFIFQYYEEEERQRGNFPDRFSGHQFPNYSSELNVNALLLGDSALYLCASSLAPTGARGNTIYFGEGSWLTVV.

The J gene is TRBJ2-2, the V gene TRBV6-2 or TRBV6-3; D ambiguous. This CDR3 is 13 amino acids long. The germline CDR1 and CDR2 sequences are MNHEY and SVGEGT. V lost 2 bases and J lost 6, with 7 bases in between. The CDR3 loop reads CASSYPDSGELFF. CDR3 sequence (DNA): TGTGCCAGCAGTTACCCCGATTCCGGGGAGCTGTTTTTT.

There are many counts of this clonotype. V usage is TRBV6-5 and J usage is TRBJ1-1, with D perhaps matching TRBD1 (5 bases). This CDR3 comprises 11 residues. Germline V gene data show CDR1 as MNHEY and CDR2 as SVGAGI. The V end was cut by 11 bases, the J end by 4 bases, with 11 bases between. This CDR3 is CAAQGATEAFF. The CDR3 DNA is TGTGCCGCCCAAGGGGCCACTGAAGCTTTCTTT.

V gene TRBV12-1 combines with J gene TRBJ2-1; TRBD1 is the table's D call, not checked against the DNA. TRBV12-1 is reported as a pseudogene. CDR3 length equals 14 residues. The CDR3 DNA sequence: TGTGCCAGCAGCTCCAGGGCTCCCCGGGGTGAGCAGTTCTTC. It specifies CASSSRAPRGEQFF.

In this sample, this clonotype turned up a few times. This chain links TRBV9 with TRBJ2-5; possible D gene TRBD2, 6 bases. The CDR3 covers 12 residues. CDR1 is SGDLS, CDR2 YYNGEE, per germline. V was shortened by 5 bases and J by 11 bases, with 16 bases between the two germline ends. CDR3 protein: CASSGGDLGQYF. In DNA, the CDR3 is TGTGCCAGCAGTGGCGGGGACTTGGGGCAGTACTTC.

This clonotype was found many times. The chain carries TRBV30 and TRBJ2-1; D remains unclear. V gave up 1 base and J gave up 6 bases, with 19 bases separating them. The germline CDR1 and CDR2 sequences are GTSNPN and SVGIG (reference sequence). The CDR3 length is 16 residues. The CDR3, as DNA: TGTGCCTGGAGTGCCCCCGGGCTAGGATCTTTCAATGAGCAGTTCTTC. It is translated as CAWSAPGLGSFNEQFF.

This chain joins TRBV27 and TRBJ2-7, with 7 bases identical to TRBD1. J was trimmed by 6 bases and V by 9 bases; bases with no gene match: 8. The CDR3 runs 12 residues. In germline, CDR1 is MNHEY, CDR2 SMNVEV (reference sequence). The CDR3 sequence is CASRTGVGEQYF. As DNA, the CDR3 is TGTGCCAGTCGAACAGGGGTCGGCGAGCAGTACTTC.

The chain recombines TRBV9 with TRBJ1-2; D gene unclear. CDR1 and CDR2 from the germline V gene are SGDLS and YYNGEE. This CDR3 is built from 15 residues. The V end lost 4 bases, the J end lost 4 bases, and 17 bases lay between the germline ends. The CDR3 here is CASSRGGVLSYGYTF. The CDR3 DNA sequence: TGTGCCAGCAGCAGAGGAGGAGTTCTGAGCTATGGCTACACCTTC.

In this sample, this clonotype turned up many times. The gene calls are TRBV5-1 and TRBJ1-1, with D uncertain. Deletions cut 1 base from V and 3 bases from J, with 7 bases between. From germline, CDR1 is SGHRS and CDR2 YFSETQ. CDR3 length: 13 amino acids. The CDR3 loop reads CASSLNPYTEAFF. CDR3 in DNA: TGCGCCAGCAGCTTGAACCCTTACACTGAAGCTTTCTTT.

The chain uses TRBV4-3 and TRBJ2-1; 10 bases match TRBD2. This CDR3 comprises 15 residues. Germline V gene sequence: CDR1 LGHNA, CDR2 YSLEER. Losses at the gene ends were 1 base for V and 10 bases for J; bases not matched to a gene: 7. The CDR3 reads CASSQGASGSREQFF. The CDR3 DNA sequence: TGCGCCAGCAGCCAAGGCGCTAGCGGGAGTCGGGAGCAGTTCTTC.

In this sample, this clonotype turned up a few times. The chain links TRBV12-3 or TRBV12-4 to TRBJ1-3, with no clear D. The CDR3 covers 18 residues. V was shortened by 5 bases and J by 3 bases, with 23 bases between the two germline ends. The DNA of the CDR3 is TGTGCCAGCAGTCCTGAGTCTTTGAGGTCAACCGATGGAAACACCATATATTTT. It is translated as CASSPESLRSTDGNTIYF.

The chain links TRBV27 to TRBJ1-1, with D possibly being TRBD1 (5 bases). Trimming left V 10 bases short and J 4 bases short, with 19 bases between. Germline CDR1 MNHEY, CDR2 SMNVEV (reference sequence). This CDR3 is 14 amino acids long. CDR3 DNA: TGTGCCACTGGGGGGAGGGGTGGGGGCACTGAAGCTTTCTTT. The encoded protein is CATGGRGGGTEAFF.

V gene TRBV9 combines with J gene TRBJ1-1; TRBD1 agrees at 7 bases. CDR3 length equals 16 residues. J was trimmed by 0 bases and V by 3 bases; bases with no gene match: 8. The germline V gene encodes CDR1 SGDLS and CDR2 YYNGEE. The CDR3 DNA sequence: TGTGCCAGCAGCGGAAACAGGGGCCCTTTGAACACTGAAGCTTTCTTT. It yields the protein CASSGNRGPLNTEAFF. The whole variable domain, filled in from reference TRBV9 and TRBJ1-1, reads DSGVTQTPKHLITATGQRVTLRCSPRSGDLSVYWYQQSLDQGLQFLIQYYNGEERAKGNILERFSAQQFPDLHSELNLSSLELGDSALYFCASSGNRGPLNTEAFFGQGTRLTVV.

The chain has TRBV10-3 and TRBJ2-3; 11 nucleotides agree with TRBD2. Germline V gives CDR1 ENHRY, CDR2 SYGVKD. The CDR3 is made up of 17 amino acids. The V and J ends lost 0 bases and 1 base, in that order; junction bases with no gene match: 3. The CDR3 DNA follows: TGTGCCATCAGTGAGTCTCTGACTAGCGGGGGCACAGATACGCAGTATTTT. Its translation: CAISESLTSGGTDTQYF.

J is TRBJ2-4 and V is TRBV5-6; 16 bases line up with TRBD2. Germline V gene data show CDR1 as SGHDT and CDR2 as YYEEEE. V was clipped by 3 bases and J by 1 base; unmatched bases: 10. The CDR3 has 20 amino acids. CDR3 nucleotides: TGTGCCAGCAGCTCGACCGGGACTAGCGGGGGGGTCGGGGCCAAAAACATTCAGTACTTC. This sequence encodes CASSSTGTSGGVGAKNIQYF.

This clonotype has just a few counts. As DNA, the CDR3 is TGCAGTGCTAGAGACCCGACACTCCCGGCCACTGAAGCTTTCTTT. This codes for CSARDPTLPATEAFF. The J gene is TRBJ1-1, the V gene TRBV20-1; no definite D call. Deletions cut 0 bases from V and 4 bases from J, with 15 bases between. Germline V gene data show CDR1 as DFQATT and CDR2 as SNEGSKA (reference sequence). This CDR3 has 15 amino acids.

The chain uses TRBV12-3 or TRBV12-4 and TRBJ1-1, with unresolved D. The CDR3 loop spans 14 amino acids. The germline V and J ends were trimmed by 5 bases and 2 bases, with 12 bases remaining between them. Written as DNA, the CDR3 is TGTGCCAGCAGTGTAAGGGTTTCCAACACTGAAGCTTTCTTT. Its translation is CASSVRVSNTEAFF.

This CDR3 reads CASSFARQETQYF. The DNA of the CDR3 is TGTGCCAGCAGTTTCGCCCGTCAAGAGACCCAGTACTTC. This sequence joins TRBV12-3 or TRBV12-4 and TRBJ2-5, with D hard to call. CDR3 length: 13 amino acids. V was shortened by 3 bases and J by 2 bases, with 7 bases between the two germline ends.

The rearrangement joins TRBV7-8 to TRBJ1-6; D not resolved. The CDR3 totals 14 residues. Trimming took off 5 bases at V and 10 bases at J, with 15 bases between the two ends. In germline, CDR1 is SGHVS, CDR2 FQNEAQ. CDR3 sequence: CASSPDKPGSPLHF. The CDR3 DNA follows: TGTGCCAGCAGCCCCGACAAACCGGGGTCACCCCTCCACTTT.

This chain joins TRBV10-3 and TRBJ2-2; a weak D match, TRBD2 (6 bases). The CDR3 length is 16 residues. Germline V gene lookup returns CDR1 ENHRY and CDR2 SYGVKD. Deletions cut 3 bases from V and 2 bases from J, with 13 bases between. CDR3 DNA: TGTGCCATCAGTGAATTTGGCGGGACCAACACCGGGGAGCTGTTTTTT. Its protein is CAISEFGGTNTGELFF.

This clonotype appeared a few times. This rearrangement joins TRBV2 to TRBJ1-2; D uncertain. Germline V lookup: CDR1 SNHLY, CDR2 FYNNEI. There are 13 residues in the CDR3. Deletions cut 2 bases from V and 4 bases from J, with 8 bases between. The CDR3 sequence is CASSETELYGYTF. CDR3 DNA: TGTGCCAGCAGTGAAACAGAACTCTATGGCTACACCTTC.

This clonotype was counted ten times or more. The rearrangement joins TRBV4-1 to TRBJ2-7, with TRBD1 as a possible D gene (5 bases). Germline lookup yields CDR1 MGHRA and CDR2 YSYEKL. This CDR3 comprises 16 residues. V lost 4 bases, J lost 3 bases, and 19 bases lay in between. The CDR3 protein is CASSPASGYSVYEQYF. The DNA for the CDR3 is TGCGCCAGCAGCCCCGCCTCAGGGTACAGCGTCTACGAGCAGTACTTC.

The chain uses TRBV12-3 or TRBV12-4 and TRBJ1-5; D is undetermined. This CDR3 spans 13 amino acids. The V and J ends lost 5 bases and 4 bases respectively, with 9 bases between them. CDR3: CASSQNTNQPQHF. DNA for the CDR3: TGTGCCAGCAGTCAAAACACAAATCAGCCCCAGCATTTT.

The gene calls are TRBV5-6 and TRBJ2-1; TRBD2 agrees at 8 bases. Trimming took 4 bases from V and 7 from J; bases not matched to a gene: 7. Germline-derived CDR1 and CDR2 are SGHDT and YYEEEE. The CDR3 is 14 residues long. In nucleotides, the CDR3 is TGTGCCAGCAGCACAGCGGGAGCTGGGAATGAGCAGTTCTTC. This translates into CASSTAGAGNEQFF.